This T cell receptor (beta chain) emerged from a study of CD8 T cells in Susac syndrome. Random hexamers served to reverse transcribe about 0.5 to 1 ug RNA. An immunoSEQ multiplex PCR amplified TCR beta CDR3 over 54 Vbeta and 13 Jbeta. In TCRdb, the immunoSEQ multiplex PCR reads were re-called with MiXCR into one record per CDR3 protein. This table has about 140,000 distinct CDR3 sequences, nearly 95% appearing once. In the case of this clonotype: The antigen is undetermined.

Trimming cost V 6 bases and J 4 bases, with 15 bases left between them. The CDR3 is made up of 14 amino acids. CDR1 SEHNR and CDR2 FQNEAQ come from the germline V gene (reference sequence). Study results and limitations: The relatively small number of individuals in the TCR sequencing and HLA analysis was acknowledged by the study.

The chain has TRBV7-9 and TRBJ1-2; D is perhaps TRBD1 (5 bases). The origin of this receptor is a human donor in good health. Sequenced: CD8+ T cells from PBMCs. CDR3 sequence: CASSSGTTLYGYTF. CDR3 bases: TGTGCCAGCAGTTCCGGGACCACTCTCTATGGCTACACCTTC.